These T cell receptor beta chains were read from a single sample in a study of blood T cell repertoires in COVID-19. Data came from immunoSEQ multiplex PCR; TCRdb stores just in-frame clones and leaves some out. The top ten clones hold approximately 8.1% of a sample with 20,000 or so clones, around 89% of them seen once. The sequenced material came from peripheral blood. The receptors were gathered from a woman in her fifties or sixties with active COVID-19. Both conserved end residues are part of each CDR3. D genes are given only for firm matches. Clone size is given for some rows only: seen once, a few or many times, or a class if the clone is expanded.

clone size: few
J gene: TRBJ2-5
V gene: TRBV5-6
D gene: .
CDR3 DNA: TGTGCCAGCAGCTTAGGACTTTCCTCCTCCGAGACCCAGTACTTC
CDR3 protein: CASSLGLSSSETQYF

clone size: .
J gene: TRBJ1-4
V gene: TRBV5-1
D gene: TRBD1
CDR3 DNA: TGCGCCAGCAGCTCGTCAGGGGGGGAAAAACTGTTTTTT
CDR3 protein: CASSSSGGEKLFF

clone size: .
J gene: TRBJ1-3
V gene: TRBV2
D gene: .
CDR3 DNA: TGTGCCAGCAGAGAAGGCCACATGGGAGATGGAAACACCATATATTTT
CDR3 protein: CASREGHMGDGNTIYF

clone size: .
J gene: TRBJ2-1
V gene: TRBV19
D gene: TRBD1
CDR3 DNA: TGTGCCAGTAGTAGACAAGGACAGGGAATCTGGGAGCAGTTCTTC
CDR3 protein: CASSRQGQGIWEQFF

clone size: .
J gene: TRBJ2-3
V gene: TRBV5-4
D gene: TRBD2
CDR3 DNA: TGTGCCAGCAGCGCTGGACTAGCAGATACGCAGTATTTT
CDR3 protein: CASSAGLADTQYF

clone size: .
J gene: TRBJ1-6
V gene: TRBV18
D gene: .
CDR3 DNA: TGTGCCAGCTCACCAATAACAGGAGATAATTCACCCCTCCACTTT
CDR3 protein: CASSPITGDNSPLHF

clone size: .
J gene: TRBJ2-3
V gene: TRBV6-5
D gene: .
CDR3 DNA: TGTGCCAGCAGCAGTACCCAGGGGTCCGATACGCAGTATTTT
CDR3 protein: CASSSTQGSDTQYF

clone size: .
J gene: TRBJ2-2
V gene: TRBV5-1
D gene: .
CDR3 DNA: TGCGCCAGCAGCTGGGACTCCGGGGAGCTGTTTTTT
CDR3 protein: CASSWDSGELFF

clone size: .
J gene: TRBJ1-6
V gene: TRBV4-1
D gene: .
CDR3 DNA: TGCGCCAGCAGCCAATCTCGGGACTCTTTCACCCTCCACTTT
CDR3 protein: CASSQSRDSFTLHF

clone size: .
J gene: TRBJ2-3
V gene: TRBV9
D gene: TRBD2
CDR3 DNA: TGTGCCAGCAGCGTAGGAGCTAGCGGGTTTTCAGATACGCAGTATTTT
CDR3 protein: CASSVGASGFSDTQYF

clone size: few
J gene: TRBJ1-4
V gene: TRBV5-4
D gene: .
CDR3 DNA: TGTGCCAGCAGCTACAACCCAAACGCAGGTGAAAAACTGTTTTTT
CDR3 protein: CASSYNPNAGEKLFF

clone size: .
J gene: TRBJ1-1
V gene: TRBV27
D gene: .
CDR3 DNA: TGTGCCAGCAGTTTAACTCTGTTGTTGGGCAGATCGAACACTGAAGCTTTCTTT
CDR3 protein: CASSLTLLLGRSNTEAFF

clone size: .
J gene: TRBJ2-3
V gene: TRBV9
D gene: .
CDR3 DNA: TGTGCCAGCAGCGTAGGTAGTGCCGGCACAGATACGCAGTATTTT
CDR3 protein: CASSVGSAGTDTQYF

clone size: .
J gene: TRBJ2-1
V gene: TRBV5-1
D gene: TRBD1
CDR3 DNA: TGCGCCAGCAGGACAGGGGGCCTAAATGAGCAGTTCTTC
CDR3 protein: CASRTGGLNEQFF

clone size: once
J gene: TRBJ1-6
V gene: TRBV5-1
D gene: TRBD1
CDR3 DNA: TGCGCCAGCAGCTTGGCCAGTACAGGGGAGAGTTCACCCCTCCACTTT
CDR3 protein: CASSLASTGESSPLHF

clone size: .
J gene: TRBJ2-5
V gene: TRBV6-1
D gene: TRBD2
CDR3 DNA: TGTGCCAGCAGTGAATGGCGGGGGGGCGGGGAGACCCAGTACTTC
CDR3 protein: CASSEWRGGGETQYF

clone size: .
J gene: TRBJ1-2
V gene: TRBV6-5
D gene: TRBD1
CDR3 DNA: TGTGCCAGCAGTTCCGGGACAGGGGGTGGCTACACCTTC
CDR3 protein: CASSSGTGGGYTF

clone size: .
J gene: TRBJ2-1
V gene: TRBV7-2
D gene: TRBD2
CDR3 DNA: TGTGCCAGCAGCTTAGTAGCGGGGGACTACAATGAGCAGTTCTTC
CDR3 protein: CASSLVAGDYNEQFF

clone size: .
J gene: TRBJ1-4
V gene: TRBV29-1
D gene: TRBD1
CDR3 DNA: TGCAGCGTTTCGACAGGGAATGTACTGTTTTTT
CDR3 protein: CSVSTGNVLFF

clone size: .
J gene: TRBJ1-4
V gene: TRBV5-8
D gene: TRBD1
CDR3 DNA: TGTGCCAGCCGAGGACAGGGGCGAGGGACTAATGAAAAACTGTTTTTT
CDR3 protein: CASRGQGRGTNEKLFF

clone size: .
J gene: TRBJ2-1
V gene: TRBV7-3
D gene: .
CDR3 DNA: TGTGCCAGCAGCTCCCCAAATTACAATGAGCAGTTCTTC
CDR3 protein: CASSSPNYNEQFF

clone size: .
J gene: TRBJ2-7
V gene: TRBV5-4
D gene: TRBD1
CDR3 DNA: TGTGCCAGCAGCTTGGACCCGGACAGGGGGAGCTCCTACGAGCAGTACTTC
CDR3 protein: CASSLDPDRGSSYEQYF

clone size: .
J gene: TRBJ1-5
V gene: TRBV2
D gene: .
CDR3 DNA: TGTGCCAGCAGTGCTCTGCAGGGCGGCTTAGGGCCCCAGCATTTT
CDR3 protein: CASSALQGGLGPQHF

clone size: .
J gene: TRBJ2-2
V gene: TRBV3-1/TRBV3-2
D gene: .
CDR3 DNA: TGTGCCAGCAGCCCACTAGCCCAGGTCGGGGAGCTGTTTTTT
CDR3 protein: CASSPLAQVGELFF

clone size: .
J gene: TRBJ2-2
V gene: TRBV9
D gene: .
CDR3 DNA: TGTGCCAGCAGCGTGACAGGGAACACCGGGGAGCTGTTTTTT
CDR3 protein: CASSVTGNTGELFF

clone size: .
J gene: TRBJ1-2
V gene: TRBV10-3
D gene: .
CDR3 DNA: TGTGCCATCAGTGAAAGTACAGCTTCCTATGGCTACACCTTC
CDR3 protein: CAISESTASYGYTF

clone size: .
J gene: TRBJ1-1
V gene: TRBV5-1
D gene: .
CDR3 DNA: TGCGCCAGCAGCTTGGCCGACATCAACACTGAAGCTTTCTTT
CDR3 protein: CASSLADINTEAFF

clone size: .
J gene: TRBJ1-1
V gene: TRBV3-1/TRBV3-2
D gene: .
CDR3 DNA: TGTGCCAGCAGCCAAGGGGCAGGGGCTGAAGCTTTCTTT
CDR3 protein: CASSQGAGAEAFF

clone size: .
J gene: TRBJ2-2
V gene: TRBV4-1
D gene: TRBD1
CDR3 DNA: TGCGCCAGCAGCAAATGGGACAGAAACACCGGGGAGCTGTTTTTT
CDR3 protein: CASSKWDRNTGELFF

clone size: .
J gene: TRBJ1-1
V gene: TRBV6-1
D gene: .
CDR3 DNA: TGTGCCAGCAGTGAAAATTTCCGGGTAACTGAAGCTTTCTTT
CDR3 protein: CASSENFRVTEAFF

clone size: .
J gene: TRBJ2-7
V gene: TRBV14
D gene: .
CDR3 DNA: TGTGCCAGCAGCCAAGCCCCGCGGAGAGGGCAGTACTTC
CDR3 protein: CASSQAPRRGQYF